What follows is one T cell receptor (beta chain) and its context. The sample belongs to a study of OX40 agonist ivuxolimab in advanced cancers. Clones were sequenced by immunoSEQ multiplex PCR, and TCRdb holds only the in-frame ones, with some missing. In the table there are fewer than 45,000 clones, around 85% of which are singletons. Sequenced material: CD4+ or CD8+ T cells sorted from blood, taken in a trial of the OX40 agonist ivuxolimab. This TCR derives from an adult with an advanced solid tumor such as melanoma, head and neck, liver or kidney cancer.

The CDR3 is CASSRTSGTVGYEQYF. CDR3 bases: TGTGCCAGCAGCAGGACTAGCGGGACTGTCGGCTACGAGCAGTACTTC. The chain recombines TRBV6-6 with TRBJ2-7; 12 nucleotides match TRBD2. Unmatched junction bases numbered 9, after V lost 6 bases and J lost 3 bases. The CDR3 has 16 residues. CDR1 MNHNY and CDR2 SVGAGI come from the germline V gene (reference sequence).